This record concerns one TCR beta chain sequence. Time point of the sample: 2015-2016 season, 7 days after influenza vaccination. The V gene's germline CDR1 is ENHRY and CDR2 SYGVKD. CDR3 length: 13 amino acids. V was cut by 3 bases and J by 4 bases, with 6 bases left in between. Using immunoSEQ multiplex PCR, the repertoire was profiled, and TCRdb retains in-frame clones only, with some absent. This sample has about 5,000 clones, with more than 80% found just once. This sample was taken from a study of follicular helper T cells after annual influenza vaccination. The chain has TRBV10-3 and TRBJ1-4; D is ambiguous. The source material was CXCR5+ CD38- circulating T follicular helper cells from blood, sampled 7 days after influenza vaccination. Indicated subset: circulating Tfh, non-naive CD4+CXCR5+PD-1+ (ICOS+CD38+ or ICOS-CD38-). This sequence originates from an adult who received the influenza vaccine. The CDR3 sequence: CAISENGNEKLFF. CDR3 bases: TGTGCCATCAGTGAAAACGGTAATGAAAAACTGTTTTTT.